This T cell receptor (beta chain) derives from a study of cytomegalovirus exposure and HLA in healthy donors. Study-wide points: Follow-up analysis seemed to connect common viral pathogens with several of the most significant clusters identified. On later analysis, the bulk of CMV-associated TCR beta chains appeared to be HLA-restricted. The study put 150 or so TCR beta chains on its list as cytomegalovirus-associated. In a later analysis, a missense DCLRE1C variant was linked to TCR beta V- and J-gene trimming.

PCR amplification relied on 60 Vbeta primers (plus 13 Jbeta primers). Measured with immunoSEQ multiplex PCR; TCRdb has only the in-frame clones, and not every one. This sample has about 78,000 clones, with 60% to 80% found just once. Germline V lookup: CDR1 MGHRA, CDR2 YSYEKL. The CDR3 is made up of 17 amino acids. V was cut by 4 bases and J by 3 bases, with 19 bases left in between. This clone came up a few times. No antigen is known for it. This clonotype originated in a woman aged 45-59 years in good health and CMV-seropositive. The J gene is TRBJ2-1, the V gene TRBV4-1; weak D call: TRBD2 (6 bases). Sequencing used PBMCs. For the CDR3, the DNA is TGCGCCAGCAGCCCACTCGGGGACTCCCCCCGCTACAATGAGCAGTTCTTC. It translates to CASSPLGDSPRYNEQFF.